What follows describes a single T cell receptor beta chain. Clones were read by immunoSEQ multiplex PCR, and TCRdb kept only the in-frame ones, dropping some. The profile shows about 74,000 clones, 95% of them singletons. This sample is part of a study of technical replicates of blood from four donors. V dropped 6 bases and J dropped 9 bases, with 24 bases sitting between them. The CDR3 is made up of 16 amino acids. The germline gives CDR1 LNHDA, CDR2 SQIVND (reference sequence). This sequence originates from a human donor in good health. This chain uses TRBV19 with TRBJ1-3, with D perhaps matching TRBD1 (5 bases). The sequenced material came from T cells isolated from PBMCs. CDR3 loop: CASSPVGEGASGTIYF. The CDR3 region has the DNA TGTGCCAGTAGCCCGGTTGGGGAAGGGGCTTCGGGCACCATATATTTT.